A selection of T cell receptor beta chains follows, all from one sample in a study of blood T cells in healthy people across ages. TCRdb independently ran MiXCR on the 5' RACE reads; one entry per CDR3 protein. The table has 1.5 million to 2 million distinct CDR3 sequences, roughly 30% seen once. The specimen sequenced was blood. The receptors here all came from a woman in her thirties in good health. Each CDR3 is given with its conserved first and last residue. Fields, in order: D gene, J gene, clone size, V gene, CDR3 DNA, CDR3 protein. A D gene is named only where the DNA matches it firmly. Some rows have no size entry. The others give once, few or many, or a class for an expanded clone.

D: .
J: TRBJ2-7
size: .
V: TRBV20-1
DNA: TGCAGTGCTAGAATGAGGCTGGACGCCTTCGACGAGCAGTACTTC
CDR3: CSARMRLDAFDEQYF

D: TRBD2
J: TRBJ2-1
size: .
V: TRBV4-1
DNA: TGCGCCAGCAGCCAAGCGACTAGCGGGGGGGTTTATGAGCAGTTCTTC
CDR3: CASSQATSGGVYEQFF

D: .
J: TRBJ2-3
size: .
V: TRBV7-2
DNA: TGTGCCAGCAGCTTATCCGGGATGGCGCAGTATTTT
CDR3: CASSLSGMAQYF

D: .
J: TRBJ1-3
size: .
V: TRBV6-1
DNA: TGTGCCAGCAACGTCAGAAGCTCTGGAAACACCATATATTTT
CDR3: CASNVRSSGNTIYF

D: .
J: TRBJ2-3
size: .
V: TRBV6-2/TRBV6-3
DNA: TGTGCCAGCAGTTACAGCCCCTCGGAACGGGATGACACAGATACGCAGTATTTT
CDR3: CASSYSPSERDDTDTQYF

D: .
J: TRBJ2-3
size: .
V: TRBV3-1
DNA: TGTGCCAGCAGCCACCCAGGAATGGGAGGTCCAGATACGCAGTATTTT
CDR3: CASSHPGMGGPDTQYF

D: TRBD1
J: TRBJ2-1
size: few
V: TRBV5-1
DNA: TGCGCCAGCGGCACAGGGGGCACAGATGAGCAGTTCTTC
CDR3: CASGTGGTDEQFF

D: TRBD2
J: TRBJ2-3
size: .
V: TRBV7-9
DNA: TGTGCCAGCAACCCCCTTCCGGGGGGAGGATCAGATACGCAGTATTTT
CDR3: CASNPLPGGGSDTQYF

D: .
J: TRBJ1-1
size: .
V: TRBV6-1
DNA: TGTGCCAGCATTAAGGGGGTTTTGACTGAAGCTTTCTTT
CDR3: CASIKGVLTEAFF

D: TRBD1
J: TRBJ1-1
size: .
V: TRBV9
DNA: TGTGCCAGCAGCGTAACCGGACAGGGGAAAACTGAAGCTTTCTTT
CDR3: CASSVTGQGKTEAFF

D: .
J: TRBJ2-7
size: many
V: TRBV25-1
DNA: TGTGCCAGCAGTGTCGCCGGGACCCCCAGCGAGCAGTACTTC
CDR3: CASSVAGTPSEQYF

D: .
J: TRBJ1-5
size: .
V: TRBV18
DNA: TGTGCCAGCTCAGAGGCGGTCAATCAGCCCCAGCATTTT
CDR3: CASSEAVNQPQHF

D: TRBD2
J: TRBJ2-3
size: .
V: TRBV5-6
DNA: TGTGCCAGCAGCTTGGAGGCCTCTAGCGGGGGTTACACAGATACGCAGTATTTT
CDR3: CASSLEASSGGYTDTQYF

D: .
J: TRBJ2-5
size: many
V: TRBV20-1
DNA: TGCAGTGCTAGAGATGGGCAGACCCAGTACTTC
CDR3: CSARDGQTQYF

D: TRBD1
J: TRBJ2-7
size: many
V: TRBV6-1
DNA: TGTGCCAGCAGTGAAGAGGTGACAGGGGGCTACGAGCAGTACTTC
CDR3: CASSEEVTGGYEQYF

D: TRBD1
J: TRBJ1-1
size: .
V: TRBV20-1
DNA: TGCAGTGCTAGCCCGACAGGGCCCGAAGCTTTCTTT
CDR3: CSASPTGPEAFF

D: TRBD1
J: TRBJ1-5
size: .
V: TRBV12-5
DNA: TGTGCTAGTGGTTTGATCACAGGGGTCAATCAGCCCCAGCATTTT
CDR3: CASGLITGVNQPQHF

D: TRBD2
J: TRBJ2-7
size: many
V: TRBV7-2
DNA: TGTGCCAGCAGCTTGAAAGGCAGCGGGGGCTACGAGCAGTACTTC
CDR3: CASSLKGSGGYEQYF

D: TRBD1
J: TRBJ1-5
size: .
V: TRBV5-1
DNA: TGCGCCAGGGGACAGGGTAATCAGCCCCAGCATTTT
CDR3: CARGQGNQPQHF

D: TRBD1
J: TRBJ1-2
size: few
V: TRBV30
DNA: TGTGCCTGGAGTGTTAGGAGGGCAGGGGGCAGCTATGGCTACACCTTC
CDR3: CAWSVRRAGGSYGYTF

D: .
J: TRBJ1-1
size: .
V: TRBV7-2
DNA: TGTGCCAGCAGCTCAACAAGGTCGGGAGCTTTCTTT
CDR3: CASSSTRSGAFF

D: TRBD1
J: TRBJ2-7
size: .
V: TRBV3-1
DNA: TGTGCCAGCAGCCACCGGGACAGGGTTTCCTACGAGCAGTACTTC
CDR3: CASSHRDRVSYEQYF

D: TRBD2
J: TRBJ2-1
size: few
V: TRBV6-5
DNA: TGTGCCAGCAGTTACAGCGGGACTAGCGGGGGGGCCGAGCAGTTCTTC
CDR3: CASSYSGTSGGAEQFF

D: .
J: TRBJ1-1
size: few
V: TRBV20-1
DNA: TGTTCATCACCAGGACAGACGAACACTGAAGCTTTCTTT
CDR3: CSSPGQTNTEAFF

D: .
J: TRBJ1-1
size: few
V: TRBV5-1
DNA: TGCGCCAGCAGCTTGGGGGCAGCTTCGCCTGAAGCTTTCTTT
CDR3: CASSLGAASPEAFF

D: TRBD1
J: TRBJ2-3
size: .
V: TRBV18
DNA: TGTGCCAGCTCACCTTGGACAGGGACCACAGATACGCAGTATTTT
CDR3: CASSPWTGTTDTQYF

D: .
J: TRBJ1-5
size: few
V: TRBV28
DNA: TGTGCCACCAGGAGACAGCCTAATCAGCCCCAGCATTTT
CDR3: CATRRQPNQPQHF

D: .
J: TRBJ2-1
size: .
V: TRBV7-2
DNA: TGTGCCAGCAGCTTAAGGGACCCCCAGCGTGGGCAGTTCTTC
CDR3: CASSLRDPQRGQFF

D: .
J: TRBJ1-5
size: few
V: TRBV6-2/TRBV6-3
DNA: TGTGCCAGCAGTTCCCGGCATCGGGGGGCTAATCAACCCCAGCATTTT
CDR3: CASSSRHRGANQPQHF

D: TRBD1
J: TRBJ2-5
size: .
V: TRBV6-1
DNA: TGTGCCAGCAGTGAAGTAGCTCGGACAGGGGGTGAAGAGACCCAGTACTTC
CDR3: CASSEVARTGGEETQYF

D: .
J: TRBJ1-2
size: once
V: TRBV9
DNA: TGTGCCAGCAGCGTAGATCATACCTATGGCTACACCTTC
CDR3: CASSVDHTYGYTF

D: .
J: TRBJ1-5
size: .
V: TRBV12-3/TRBV12-4
DNA: TGTGCCAGCACCCCTATGGGCAGCAATCAGCCCCAGCATTTT
CDR3: CASTPMGSNQPQHF

D: .
J: TRBJ2-5
size: .
V: TRBV20-1
DNA: TGCAGTGGGGGTTCGGTGATCTCCTCCCCAGAGACCCAGTACTTC
CDR3: CSGGSVISSPETQYF

D: TRBD1
J: TRBJ2-3
size: .
V: TRBV24-1
DNA: TGTGCCACCAGTGACCCTGGACAGGGGAGCCCCACAGATACGCAGTATTTT
CDR3: CATSDPGQGSPTDTQYF

D: .
J: TRBJ2-7
size: .
V: TRBV29-1
DNA: TGCAGCGCCTGCGAGACAGGAGCAGGGGAGAAGTACTTC
CDR3: CSACETGAGEKYF

D: .
J: TRBJ1-1
size: .
V: TRBV29-1
DNA: TGCAGCGTTGTGTCCATGAACACTGAAGCTTTCTTT
CDR3: CSVVSMNTEAFF

D: .
J: TRBJ1-4
size: .
V: TRBV12-3/TRBV12-4
DNA: TGTGCCAGCAGGCCTTTTGGGCTTGGGGAAAAACTGTTTTTT
CDR3: CASRPFGLGEKLFF

D: TRBD2
J: TRBJ2-3
size: many
V: TRBV28
DNA: TGTGCCAGCAGTACCCCCGTGGGACTAGCGGACACAGATACGCAGTATTTT
CDR3: CASSTPVGLADTDTQYF

D: .
J: TRBJ2-7
size: many
V: TRBV7-2
DNA: TGTGCCAGCAGCTTGGGCCCGGGGACCTACGAGCAGTACTTC
CDR3: CASSLGPGTYEQYF

D: .
J: TRBJ1-2
size: few
V: TRBV5-5
DNA: TGTGCCAGCAGCCCCGCGGGAACCATTAACTATGGCTACACCTTC
CDR3: CASSPAGTINYGYTF

D: .
J: TRBJ2-5
size: many
V: TRBV9
DNA: TGTGCCAGCAGCGTAGCTCCCCACACGGAGACCCAGTACTTC
CDR3: CASSVAPHTETQYF

D: .
J: TRBJ2-5
size: .
V: TRBV7-2
DNA: TGTGCCAGCAGCTCCACCGAGCGGGCGGCGGGGTACTTC
CDR3: CASSSTERAAGYF

D: .
J: TRBJ2-3
size: .
V: TRBV29-1
DNA: TGCAGCGTTGCTGGCGGGACTACAGATACGCAGTATTTT
CDR3: CSVAGGTTDTQYF

D: .
J: TRBJ1-4
size: few
V: TRBV7-9
DNA: TGTGCCAGCAGCTTAGCAGCTGAGAGAGAGAAACTGTTTTTT
CDR3: CASSLAAEREKLFF

D: .
J: TRBJ2-7
size: many
V: TRBV10-3
DNA: TGTGCCACTAGGACGGGTTCCTACGAGCAGTACTTC
CDR3: CATRTGSYEQYF

D: TRBD1
J: TRBJ2-1
size: few
V: TRBV5-1
DNA: TGCGCCAGCAGCTCCCCGGACAGGGGCTACAATGAGCAGTTCTTC
CDR3: CASSSPDRGYNEQFF

D: TRBD2
J: TRBJ2-1
size: few
V: TRBV7-2
DNA: TGTGCCAGCAGGGGGACTAGCGGGGACCACAATGAGCAGTTCTTC
CDR3: CASRGTSGDHNEQFF

D: TRBD1
J: TRBJ1-5
size: few
V: TRBV4-1
DNA: TGCGCCAGCAGGCAAAACAGGGGTGGGAGCAATCAGCCCCAGCATTTT
CDR3: CASRQNRGGSNQPQHF

D: .
J: TRBJ1-1
size: once
V: TRBV5-1
DNA: TGCGCCAGCAGCTTGGGGGCCAGCCTGAACACTGAAGCTTTCTTT
CDR3: CASSLGASLNTEAFF

D: .
J: TRBJ1-4
size: .
V: TRBV20-1
DNA: TGCAGTGCTAGAGAGGACTTTGGGGATGAAAAACTGTTTTTT
CDR3: CSAREDFGDEKLFF

D: .
J: TRBJ2-6
size: .
V: TRBV25-1
DNA: TGTGCCAGCAGTGAACGTGGCAGCCCTTCTGGGGCCAACGTCCTGACTTTC
CDR3: CASSERGSPSGANVLTF

D: TRBD1
J: TRBJ2-7
size: many
V: TRBV4-1
DNA: TGCGCCAGCAGCCAGGAGGCGACAGGGATATCCTACGAGCAGTACTTC
CDR3: CASSQEATGISYEQYF

D: TRBD2
J: TRBJ2-4
size: .
V: TRBV29-1
DNA: TGCAGCGTGGTCCTAGCGGGAGTCTACAATGAGCAGTACTTC
CDR3: CSVVLAGVYNEQYF